This T cell receptor (beta chain) was sequenced for a study of regulatory T cells in long-lasting Graves disease. The time point: newly diagnosed GD, antithyroid drugs for less than 3 months. With RNA extracted from PBMCs as input, the TCR library was made. For TCR beta, libraries came from iRepertoire HTBI primers and Arm-PCR of CDR3 regions. MiXCR, run by TCRdb on the multiplex PCR reads, gives a single entry per CDR3 protein. The profile covers about 450,000 distinct CDR3 sequences, with over 15% appearing a single time and around a tenth taken by the ten largest. At least ten counts were recorded for this clonotype. The CDR3 is made up of 11 amino acids. The V gene's germline CDR1 is MNHEY and CDR2 SMNVEV (reference sequence). V was pared by 7 bases and J by 4 bases, with 4 bases between. Separately, the same data were catalogued under a study of T cells in Graves' hyperthyroidism and ophthalmopathy.

This chain connects TRBV27 to TRBJ1-4; D is unclear. The specimen comprised peripheral blood mononuclear cells (PBMCs), sampled at new diagnosis, from a patient treated with antithyroid drugs. This receptor was obtained from a woman aged 30 to 39 with Graves disease. CDR3 sequence (DNA): TGTGCCAGCATGAGTAATGAAAAACTGTTTTTT. It translates to CASMSNEKLFF.